This entry lists 17 T cell receptor beta chains sequenced from one sample in a study of T-cell memory formation after mild COVID-19. In TCRdb, the 5' RACE reads were re-called with MiXCR into one record per CDR3 protein. Found here are fewer than 700,000 distinct CDR3 sequences, 20% to 25% of them singletons; the top ten hold 8.4%. The sample consisted of PBMCs or a T cell subset sorted from them (not recorded which). These receptors were collected from an adult woman who had mild COVID-19 (a few samples of this study predate the infection). Cell type and time point are not known.

This sequence joins TRBV13 and TRBJ2-7; 10 positions match TRBD2. Germline V lookup: CDR1 PRHDT, CDR2 FYEKMQ (reference sequence). The CDR3 runs 16 residues. V gave up 4 bases and J gave up 6 bases; unmatched junction bases: 12. CDR3 in amino acids: CASSSLLAGVSGEQYF. The DNA of the CDR3 is TGTGCCAGCAGCTCCCTCCTAGCGGGAGTAAGCGGCGAGCAGTACTTC.

This clonotype was detected a few times. The chain links TRBV18 to TRBJ2-7; TRBD1 matches at 8 bases. The CDR3 consists of 14 residues. V lost 5 bases to trimming and J lost 5 bases; unmatched junction nucleotides: 8. Germline V lookup: CDR1 KGHSH, CDR2 LQKENI. CDR3 region: CASSGQGRTHEQYF. The DNA of the CDR3 is TGTGCCAGCTCAGGACAGGGAAGGACTCACGAGCAGTACTTC. The full variable domain, completed using reference TRBV18 and TRBJ2-7, is NAGVMQNPRHLVRRRGQEARLRCSPMKGHSHVYWYRQLPEEGLKFMVYLQKENIIDESGMPKERFSAEFPKEGPSILRIQQVVRGDSAAYFCASSGQGRTHEQYFGPGTRLTVT.

The chain joins TRBV5-1 to TRBJ2-5, with TRBD1 matching over 8 bases. Germline V gives CDR1 SGHRS, CDR2 YFSETQ. This CDR3 comprises 15 residues. V was clipped by 6 bases and J by 4 bases; unmatched bases: 11. CDR3 nucleotides: TGCGCCAGCAAAGTGCCCCAGGGGGCAGGAGAGACCCAGTACTTC. Encoded protein: CASKVPQGAGETQYF. The complete variable domain, with remaining parts taken from reference TRBV5-1 and TRBJ2-5, reads KAGVTQTPRYLIKTRGQQVTLSCSPISGHRSVSWYQQTPGQGLQFLFEYFSETQRNKGNFPGRFSGRQFSNSRSEMNVSTLELGDSALYLCASKVPQGAGETQYFGPGTRLLVL.

The chain is built from TRBV5-1 and TRBJ2-2; possible D gene TRBD2, 5 bases. Looked up from germline, CDR1 is SGHRS and CDR2 is YFSETQ. Trimming took 0 bases from V and 11 from J, leaving 14 bases between them. CDR3 size: 14 residues. The DNA for the CDR3 is TGCGCCAGCAGCTTGGCCGGGGAAGAGATAGAGCTGTTTTTT. Translating it yields CASSLAGEEIELFF.

The V gene is TRBV28, the J gene TRBJ2-1, with a weak D call TRBD1 (7 bases). Germline-derived CDR1 and CDR2 are MDHEN and SYDVKM. This CDR3 has 16 residues. Trimming stripped 5 bases from V and 5 bases from J, with 19 bases between. CDR3 protein: CASSPQGGPIDNEQFF. CDR3 sequence (DNA): TGTGCCAGCAGTCCCCAGGGGGGCCCTATCGACAATGAGCAGTTCTTC.

The CDR3 spells CASSHRSYEQYF. The CDR3 DNA reads TGTGCCAGCAGTCACCGGAGCTACGAGCAGTACTTC. The chain recombines TRBV2 with TRBJ2-7; D unclear. Trimming cost V 5 bases and J 3 bases, with 8 bases left between them. The CDR3 runs to 12 residues. Germline CDR1 is SNHLY and CDR2 is FYNNEI.

This chain joins TRBV2 and TRBJ2-2; the match to TRBD2 covers 8 bases. With 8 bases clipped from V and 7 bases from J, the junction kept 12 bases outside the gene matches. The V gene's germline CDR1 is SNHLY and CDR2 FYNNEI. The CDR3 sequence is 15 residues long. This chain's CDR3 is CASQGDSGGSGELFF. The CDR3 region has the DNA TGTGCCAGCCAAGGCGACTCGGGGGGGAGCGGGGAGCTGTTTTTT.

V and J are TRBV29-1 and TRBJ1-4; 8 nucleotides agree with TRBD1. From germline, CDR1 is SQVTM and CDR2 ANQGSEA. V trimming: 7 bases; J trimming: 4 bases; junction bases outside the gene matches: 8. The CDR3 is 14 amino acids. The CDR3 here is CSAVQGALNEKLFF. Written as DNA, the CDR3 is TGCAGCGCCGTTCAGGGGGCTCTTAATGAAAAACTGTTTTTT.

The V gene is TRBV18, the J gene TRBJ2-3; D may be TRBD1 (6 bases). Between the trimmed V and J ends, which lost 3 bases and 2 bases, there was a span of 15 bases. CDR1 and CDR2 from the germline V gene are KGHSH and LQKENI. This CDR3 has 16 amino acids. CDR3: CASSPQRSGATDTQYF. For the CDR3, the DNA is TGTGCCAGCTCACCTCAAAGATCAGGGGCCACAGATACGCAGTATTTT.

The gene calls are TRBV3-1 and TRBJ2-7, with 7 positions matching TRBD2. The J segment lost 2 bases and the V segment lost 4 bases, leaving 17 bases of the junction unmatched. Germline V CDR1 and CDR2: LGHDT, YNNKEL (reference sequence). The CDR3 sequence is 18 residues long. The CDR3 loop is CASSPREGGYDFAYEQYF. The CDR3 DNA reads as TGTGCCAGCAGCCCCAGGGAGGGAGGCTATGATTTTGCCTACGAGCAGTACTTC.

The V and J genes are TRBV18 and TRBJ2-3; D is perhaps TRBD2 (5 bases). Germline lookup yields CDR1 KGHSH and CDR2 LQKENI. The CDR3 contains 14 residues. Trimming cost V 3 bases and J 2 bases, with 9 bases left between them. DNA of the CDR3: TGTGCCAGCTCACCGCCGGGGATCACAGATACGCAGTATTTT. It translates to CASSPPGITDTQYF. Full variable domain (remainder filled in from reference TRBV18 and TRBJ2-3): NAGVMQNPRHLVRRRGQEARLRCSPMKGHSHVYWYRQLPEEGLKFMVYLQKENIIDESGMPKERFSAEFPKEGPSILRIQQVVRGDSAAYFCASSPPGITDTQYFGPGTRLTVL.

This clonotype turned up a few times. V and J are TRBV6-5 and TRBJ2-3; 7 nucleotides line up with TRBD1. The CDR3 consists of 13 residues. The junction had 6 bases not matched to a gene; V was cut back by 7 bases and J by 5 bases. Germline V gives CDR1 MNHEY, CDR2 SVGAGI. DNA of the CDR3: TGTGCCAGCACCGGGACAGTCGGAGATACGCAGTATTTT. Amino acids: CASTGTVGDTQYF.

The rearrangement uses TRBV6-5 and TRBJ2-1; D gene uncertain. In germline, CDR1 is MNHEY, CDR2 SVGAGI. The CDR3 has 16 amino acids. V was trimmed by 0 bases and J by 3 bases, leaving 12 bases between them. The CDR3 region is CASSYSWGMNYNEQFF. The CDR3 DNA is TGTGCCAGCAGTTACTCATGGGGAATGAACTACAATGAGCAGTTCTTC.

This clonotype occurred a few times. The J gene is TRBJ1-6, the V gene TRBV6-1; D not certain. CDR3 length: 13 amino acids. The germline V gene has CDR1 MNHNS and CDR2 SASEGT. Trimming removed 3 bases at V and 9 bases at J, with 9 bases between. The CDR3 reads CASSDRRPSPLHF. The CDR3 DNA follows: TGTGCCAGCAGTGACAGAAGGCCTTCACCCCTCCACTTT.

This clonotype occurred a few times. The chain links TRBV7-2 to TRBJ1-2; D is ambiguous. The ends were cut back, 2 bases at V and 2 bases at J, with 6 bases in the middle. The CDR3 is 13 residues long. Germline V lookup: CDR1 SGHTA, CDR2 FQGNSA. CDR3 loop: CASSLMVNYGYTF. The CDR3 coding sequence is TGTGCCAGCAGCTTAATGGTAAACTATGGCTACACCTTC. The entire variable domain, with the rest obtained from reference TRBV7-2 and TRBJ1-2, is as follows: GAGVSQSPSNKVTEKGKDVELRCDPISGHTALYWYRQSLGQGLEFLIYFQGNSAPDKSGLPSDRFSAERTGGSVSTLTIQRTQQEDSAVYLCASSLMVNYGYTFGSGTRLTVV.

This clonotype showed up just a few times. V usage is TRBV12-3 or TRBV12-4 and J usage is TRBJ2-1; maybe TRBD1 (7 bases). The V gene lost 6 bases and the J gene lost 0 bases, with 15 bases spanning the gap. This CDR3 has 16 amino acids. Written as DNA, the CDR3 is TGTGCCAGCAGCTCCCGGCAGGGGGGCTCCTACAATGAGCAGTTCTTC. Translation gives CASSSRQGGSYNEQFF.

CDR3 in DNA: TGTGCCAGCAGTCGACTAGCGGGAGAGCCGAACACCGGGGAGCTGTTTTTT. Encoded protein: CASSRLAGEPNTGELFF. This sequence joins TRBV2 and TRBJ2-2, with TRBD2 matching 12 bases. V was pared by 5 bases and J by 0 bases, with 4 bases of the junction left unmatched. CDR1 is SNHLY and CDR2 is FYNNEI in the germline V gene. The CDR3 totals 17 residues.